This note documents a single TCR beta chain sequence. Antigen: not known. Trimming removed 4 bases from V and 8 bases from J, with 14 bases in between. The CDR3 length is 13 residues. CDR1 is SGHVS and CDR2 is FQNEAQ in the germline V gene. Assay used: immunoSEQ multiplex PCR; TCRdb lists only in-frame clones, some missing. The data hold more than 90,000 clones, with about 90% observed a single time. This sample was included in a study of T cell responses to AZD1222 COVID-19 vaccine. Study results and limitations: Increases in Spike-specific TCR breadth and depth were seen after two AZD1222 doses. At study baseline, merely roughly 6 AZD1222 recipients were seropositive.

V gene TRBV7-8 combines with J gene TRBJ1-2; perhaps TRBD1 as D (6 bases). The TCR sequence derives from an adult who received the AZD1222 COVID-19 vaccine. Sequencing was performed on peripheral blood, taken 28 days after the second AZD1222 dose. The DNA of the CDR3 is TGTGCCAGCAGCTCCTACAGGGTAGACGGCTACACCTTC. Protein: CASSSYRVDGYTF.